These T cell receptor beta chains were read from a single sample in a study of blood T cell repertoires in COVID-19. Assay: immunoSEQ multiplex PCR; the TCRdb copy retains only in-frame clones and omits some. The sample shows about 42,000 clones, 75% to 90% of them seen only once. The sequenced sample consisted of peripheral blood. Receptors were obtained from a human donor in a cohort sampled during active COVID-19. The CDR3 runs from the conserved cysteine through the conserved F or W. The D gene is left open where the match is weak. Part of the rows lack a size; the others show once, few, many or a class for expanded clones.

d_gene,j_gene,abundance,v_gene,CDR3aa,CDR3nt
TRBD1,TRBJ1-2,once,TRBV19,CASSDGRQGNYGYTF,TGTGCCAGTAGTGATGGGAGACAGGGGAACTATGGCTACACCTTC
TRBD2,TRBJ2-1,-,TRBV19,CASSIRGGLAGAEGEQFF,TGTGCCAGTAGTATACGAGGGGGACTAGCGGGGGCCGAGGGGGAGCAGTTCTTC
TRBD2,TRBJ2-7,-,TRBV7-2,CASSPVGGGGYEQYF,TGTGCCAGCAGCCCCGTGGGGGGCGGGGGGTACGAGCAGTACTTC
-,TRBJ1-1,-,TRBV27,CASSLSADRNTEAFF,TGTGCCAGCAGTTTATCGGCCGACAGGAACACTGAAGCTTTCTTT
TRBD1,TRBJ1-1,-,TRBV6-5,CASYRQGMNTEAFF,TGTGCCAGCTACAGACAGGGTATGAACACTGAAGCTTTCTTT
TRBD1,TRBJ2-7,few,TRBV6-2/TRBV6-3,CASSRDSPNFEQYF,TGTGCCAGCAGTAGGGACAGCCCTAATTTCGAGCAGTACTTC
TRBD1,TRBJ1-5,-,TRBV15,CATSRDRTGLNQPQHF,TGTGCCACCAGCAGAGATCGGACAGGGCTCAATCAGCCCCAGCATTTT
-,TRBJ1-2,-,TRBV4-2,CASSRNYEGYTF,TGTGCCAGCAGCCGAAATTACGAGGGCTACACCTTC
-,TRBJ1-5,-,TRBV19,CASSSGINQPQHF,TGTGCCAGTAGTTCCGGGATTAATCAGCCCCAGCATTTT
TRBD2,TRBJ2-2,few,TRBV7-2,CASSLRLAGDTGELFF,TGTGCCAGCAGCTTACGACTAGCGGGCGACACCGGGGAGCTGTTTTTT
TRBD1,TRBJ1-1,-,TRBV25-1,CASSGGQGITEAFF,TGTGCCAGCAGTGGTGGACAGGGGATAACTGAAGCTTTCTTT
-,TRBJ2-1,once,TRBV9,CASSAGQGWPYNEQFF,TGTGCCAGCAGCGCCGGTCAGGGATGGCCCTACAATGAGCAGTTCTTC
-,TRBJ2-7,-,TRBV4-1,CASSQEEVGSGYEQYF,TGCGCCAGCAGCCAAGAAGAGGTAGGGTCAGGGTACGAGCAGTACTTC
-,TRBJ1-6,-,TRBV4-2,CASSQDRGGNSPLHF,TGTGCCAGCAGCCAAGATAGAGGGGGTAATTCACCCCTCCACTTT
-,TRBJ1-1,once,TRBV10-2,CASSGQGATEAFF,TGCGCCAGCAGCGGGCAAGGGGCCACTGAAGCTTTCTTT
-,TRBJ1-6,-,TRBV25-1,CASRGFYNSPLHF,TGTGCCAGCCGGGGGTTCTATAATTCACCCCTCCACTTT
-,TRBJ1-1,-,TRBV5-4,CASSLASGRGVAFF,TGTGCCAGCAGCTTGGCCTCAGGGCGGGGGGTGGCTTTCTTT
TRBD2,TRBJ2-1,once,TRBV4-1,CASSPSQRGVDEQFF,TGCGCCAGCAGCCCGTCCCAGCGGGGGGTGGATGAGCAGTTCTTC
-,TRBJ1-5,-,TRBV7-9,CASSAHRAQPQHF,TGTGCCAGCAGCGCGCACAGGGCACAGCCCCAGCATTTT
-,TRBJ2-3,-,TRBV13,CASSSGTKSTDTQYF,TGTGCCAGCAGCTCCGGGACAAAAAGCACAGATACGCAGTATTTT
TRBD1,TRBJ2-7,-,TRBV3-1/TRBV3-2,CASSQEQGLTYEQYF,TGTGCCAGCAGCCAAGAACAGGGGCTAACCTACGAGCAGTACTTC
TRBD2,TRBJ2-7,-,TRBV6-6,CASSYGGEYEQYF,TGTGCCAGCAGTTACGGGGGGGAGTACGAGCAGTACTTC
TRBD1,TRBJ1-2,once,TRBV10-3,CAISEGTGTAYGYTF,TGTGCCATCAGTGAGGGGACCGGGACAGCCTATGGCTACACCTTC
-,TRBJ2-7,once,TRBV11-2,CASSLARWDSGTGYEQYF,TGTGCCAGCAGCTTAGCCCGATGGGACTCCGGGACGGGATACGAGCAGTACTTC
TRBD2,TRBJ2-3,-,TRBV4-3,CASSPEVAGTSTDTQYF,TGCGCCAGCAGCCCGGAGGTAGCGGGGACAAGCACAGATACGCAGTATTTT
-,TRBJ1-5,-,TRBV4-1,CASSQDEGLRQPQHF,TGCGCCAGCAGCCAGGACGAGGGTTTACGTCAGCCCCAGCATTTT
TRBD1,TRBJ1-5,few,TRBV19,CASRNRDSGNQPQHF,TGTGCCAGTAGAAACCGGGACAGCGGCAATCAGCCCCAGCATTTT
TRBD1,TRBJ2-7,-,TRBV6-6,CASTLATRQGPHEQYF,TGTGCCAGCACCTTAGCCACCAGACAGGGTCCGCACGAGCAGTACTTC
TRBD1,TRBJ2-7,-,TRBV6-5,CASSYQGAISYEQYF,TGTGCCAGCAGCTACCAGGGGGCAATATCCTACGAGCAGTACTTC
-,TRBJ2-1,few,TRBV6-5,CASSLVGAYNEQFF,TGTGCCAGCAGCCTGGTTGGGGCTTACAATGAGCAGTTCTTC
TRBD1,TRBJ1-1,-,TRBV3-1/TRBV3-2,CASDLGGGNTEAFF,TGTGCCAGTGACCTCGGAGGGGGCAACACTGAAGCTTTCTTT
-,TRBJ2-7,-,TRBV21-1,CASSKIERAATDEQYF,TGTGCCAGCAGCAAAATAGAGAGGGCGGCTACAGACGAGCAGTACTTC
TRBD1,TRBJ2-7,-,TRBV5-1,CASSLSGGGHEQYF,TGCGCCAGCAGCTTGTCAGGGGGCGGGCACGAGCAGTACTTC
-,TRBJ1-2,-,TRBV6-6,CASSFERDGYTF,TGTGCCAGCAGTTTCGAACGAGATGGCTACACCTTC
TRBD1,TRBJ1-4,-,TRBV6-2/TRBV6-3,CASSYRDSVEKLFF,TGTGCCAGCAGTTACCGGGACAGCGTTGAAAAACTGTTTTTT
TRBD1,TRBJ1-1,-,TRBV18,CASSPPRQGQAFF,TGTGCCAGCTCACCACCGAGACAGGGCCAAGCTTTCTTT
-,TRBJ1-2,once,TRBV15,CATSRDPGNAWGYTF,TGTGCCACCAGCAGAGATCCCGGGAACGCCTGGGGCTACACCTTC